This T cell receptor (beta chain) was sequenced in a study of Ad26.COV2.S vaccination and SARS-CoV-2 variants. Findings and caveats of the study: Substantial post-vaccination breadth of spike-specific CD8+ and CD4+ T cell responses was reported. Possible underestimation of total T cell responses by the TCR breadth and depth analyses was noted. Similar non-spike TCR breadth was observed in recipients of vaccine and of placebo. Ad26.COV2.S recipients had broader spike-specific TCRs (P = 0.0014).

Data came from immunoSEQ multiplex PCR; TCRdb stores just in-frame clones and leaves some out. Of about 350,000 clones in the sample, 92% were seen once. This clone came up once. Its antigen is currently unknown. Losses at the gene ends were 7 bases for V and 4 bases for J; bases not matched to a gene: 4. The germline V gene has CDR1 SGDLS and CDR2 YYNGEE. This CDR3 region has 12 residues. This material consisted of peripheral blood, taken after recovery from COVID-19. The chain is built from TRBV9 and TRBJ1-1, with 7 bases aligning to TRBD1. The TCR comes from a human donor who had recovered from COVID-19. The CDR3 sequence: CASGAGGTEAFF. In DNA, the CDR3 is TGTGCCAGCGGAGCAGGGGGCACTGAAGCTTTCTTT.